One and the same sample provided the 23 T cell receptor beta chains below, sequenced in a study of circulating and synovial CD4+ cells in juvenile arthritis. Profiling relied on immunoSEQ multiplex PCR, and the TCRdb table lists in-frame clones only, not all of them. The sample includes about 39,000 clones, approximately 94% of them seen just once. Sequenced: CD4+ T cells from blood. The receptors were sampled from a human donor with juvenile idiopathic arthritis.

The chain has TRBV11-2 and TRBJ2-5; 9 positions agree with TRBD1. CDR3 size: 15 residues. V lost 5 bases and J lost 5; bases outside the gene matches: 9. Looked up from germline, CDR1 is SGHAT and CDR2 is FQNNGV. CDR3 loop: CASSVDRGFAETQYF. The CDR3, as DNA: TGTGCCAGCAGCGTCGACAGGGGGTTCGCGGAGACCCAGTACTTC. Full variable domain (remainder filled in from reference TRBV11-2 and TRBJ2-5): EAGVAQSPRYKIIEKRQSVAFWCNPISGHATLYWYQQILGQGPKLLIQFQNNGVVDDSQLPKDRFSAERLKGVDSTLKIQPAKLEDSAVYLCASSVDRGFAETQYFGPGTRLLVL.

This chain joins TRBV6-1 and TRBJ1-2; 12 bases are shared with TRBD1. The junction had 8 bases not matched to a gene; V was cut back by 7 bases and J by 8 bases. This CDR3 comprises 14 residues. The germline CDR1 and CDR2 sequences are MNHNS and SASEGT. The CDR3 reads CASTSGTGGEGYTF. Written as DNA, the CDR3 is TGTGCCAGCACCTCCGGGACAGGGGGCGAAGGCTACACCTTC.

Comment on this clone: This specimen includes other DNA sequences encoding the same CDR3. V usage is TRBV18 and J usage is TRBJ1-5; tentative D call: TRBD1 (5 bases). Trimming shortened V by 3 bases and J by 4 bases, and 7 bases separated the two germline ends. The germline gives CDR1 KGHSH, CDR2 LQKENI. CDR3 size: 13 residues. The CDR3 DNA follows: TGTGCCAGCTCACCCGGGGGAAATCAGCCCCAGCATTTT. As protein: CASSPGGNQPQHF.

This clone appeared once. The chain uses TRBV10-2 and TRBJ1-2; 11 bases agree with TRBD1. V was clipped by 9 bases and J by 7 bases; unmatched bases: 19. There are 17 residues in the CDR3. Germline loops: CDR1 WSHSY, CDR2 SAAADI. Here the CDR3 DNA reads TGCGCCAGTTTACATATGGACAGGGGGCGCAGGGTTCCTGGCTACACCTTC. It translates to CASLHMDRGRRVPGYTF.

The V gene is TRBV14, the J gene TRBJ2-4; 8 positions match TRBD2. Germline values: CDR1 SGHDN, CDR2 FVKESK. The trim removed 0 bases at V and 1 base at J, leaving 2 bases unmatched. The CDR3 has 16 amino acids. DNA of the CDR3: TGTGCCAGCAGCCAAGAGGGCGGGGGGGCCAAAAACATTCAGTACTTC. Residues: CASSQEGGGAKNIQYF.

The chain employs TRBV6-1 and TRBJ2-1, with a tentative D call TRBD2 (5 bases). From germline, CDR1 is MNHNS and CDR2 SASEGT. The CDR3 is made up of 14 amino acids. Trimming removed 8 bases at V and 2 bases at J, with 13 bases between. CDR3 region: CASDRDTTYNEQFF. DNA of the CDR3: TGTGCCAGCGACCGGGATACTACCTACAATGAGCAGTTCTTC.

V usage is TRBV6-1 and J usage is TRBJ1-1, with 10 bases aligning to TRBD1. The J segment lost 6 bases and the V segment lost 7 bases, leaving 8 bases of the junction unmatched. Germline CDR1 and CDR2: MNHNS and SASEGT. The CDR3 is made up of 14 amino acids. CDR3 DNA: TGTGCCAGCAAGACAGGGGGCGTTGAAGCTGAAGCTTTCTTT. This sequence encodes CASKTGGVEAEAFF.

This clone was counted between two and nine times. The rearrangement uses TRBV19 and TRBJ2-7, with 10 bases fitting TRBD2. Germline V gene lookup returns CDR1 LNHDA and CDR2 SQIVND (reference sequence). V was clipped by 0 bases and J by 6 bases; unmatched bases: 11. This CDR3 contains 17 residues. The CDR3 reads CASSIEPPGLAYGEQYF. The CDR3 DNA is TGTGCCAGTAGTATAGAGCCCCCGGGACTAGCGTATGGCGAGCAGTACTTC.

The rearrangement uses TRBV19 and TRBJ1-2; 7 bases are a match to TRBD1. There are 13 residues in the CDR3. The germline CDR1 and CDR2 sequences are LNHDA and SQIVND (reference sequence). V shed 5 bases, J shed 6 bases, and the junction held 6 bases outside the gene matches. As DNA, the CDR3 is TGTGCCAGTAGTCCATCAGGGGGGAATGGCTACACCTTC. Its protein is CASSPSGGNGYTF.

The chain couples TRBV7-2 to TRBJ2-7, with a tentative D call TRBD2 (6 bases). V lost 4 bases and J 5 bases, leaving 15 bases between the germline ends. There are 14 residues in the CDR3. Germline CDR1 reads SGHTA; CDR2 reads FQGNSA. The CDR3 region is CASSYPTRSHEQYF. Here the CDR3 DNA reads TGTGCCAGCAGCTACCCGACTAGAAGCCACGAGCAGTACTTC.

V and J are TRBV4-1 and TRBJ2-2; 8 nucleotides align to TRBD1. Germline-derived CDR1 and CDR2 are MGHRA and YSYEKL. Trimming at V came to 8 bases and at J to 7 bases, leaving 12 bases not matched to a gene. The CDR3 spans 15 residues. The CDR3 spells CASGDRDRFHGELFF. In DNA form, the CDR3 reads TGCGCCAGCGGCGATCGGGACAGGTTTCACGGGGAGCTGTTTTTT.

This rearrangement joins TRBV7-9 to TRBJ1-3; D gene uncertain. The CDR3 is made up of 14 amino acids. CDR1 and CDR2 (germline): SEHNR, FQNEAQ (reference sequence). Trimming stripped 1 base from V and 8 bases from J, with 12 bases between. DNA of the CDR3: TGTGCCAGCAGCTTAGGGTCTACGGAGTACACCATATATTTT. This encodes CASSLGSTEYTIYF. The full variable domain, rest sourced from reference TRBV7-9 and TRBJ1-3, is DTGVSQNPRHKITKRGQNVTFRCDPISEHNRLYWYRQTLGQGPEFLTYFQNEAQLEKSRLLSDRFSAERPKGSFSTLEIQRTEQGDSAMYLCASSLGSTEYTIYFGEGSWLTVV.

The rearrangement joins TRBV7-9 to TRBJ2-1; D remains ambiguous. V gave up 1 base and J gave up 2 bases, with 9 bases separating them. Germline CDR1 and CDR2: SEHNR and FQNEAQ (reference sequence). This CDR3 is 15 amino acids long. The CDR3 bases are TGTGCCAGCAGCTTAGGGCCCAACCCCTACAATGAGCAGTTCTTC. Translation: CASSLGPNPYNEQFF. Filled out from reference TRBV7-9 and TRBJ2-1, the complete variable domain reads DTGVSQNPRHKITKRGQNVTFRCDPISEHNRLYWYRQTLGQGPEFLTYFQNEAQLEKSRLLSDRFSAERPKGSFSTLEIQRTEQGDSAMYLCASSLGPNPYNEQFFGPGTRLTVL.

The chain carries TRBV4-1 and TRBJ2-7; 7 nucleotides agree with TRBD1. This CDR3 comprises 15 residues. V was clipped by 7 bases and J by 6 bases; unmatched bases: 15. Germline lookup yields CDR1 MGHRA and CDR2 YSYEKL. CDR3 sequence reads: CASTQTPGQPTEQYF. The DNA for the CDR3 is TGCGCCAGCACCCAGACGCCGGGACAGCCAACCGAGCAGTACTTC.

The chain uses TRBV2 and TRBJ2-6, with 10 positions matching TRBD1. The CDR3 loop spans 16 amino acids. With 5 bases clipped from V and 3 bases from J, the junction kept 4 bases outside the gene matches. Germline CDR1 and CDR2: SNHLY and FYNNEI. The CDR3 DNA follows: TGTGCCAGCAGTCGACAGGGGGCAGGTGGGGCCAACGTCCTGACTTTC. Protein: CASSRQGAGGANVLTF.

The chain carries TRBV4-1 and TRBJ2-3; possibly TRBD2 for D (6 bases). Germline CDR1 is MGHRA and CDR2 is YSYEKL. The CDR3 loop spans 17 amino acids. V lost 3 bases, J lost 2 bases, and 18 bases lay in between. CDR3 amino acids: CASSQRGTLGPTDTQYF. CDR3 nucleotides: TGCGCCAGCAGCCAGCGCGGGACTCTGGGGCCCACAGATACGCAGTATTTT.

J is TRBJ1-5 and V is TRBV7-2, with TRBD1 identical over 8 bases. Trimming cost V 4 bases and J 2 bases; bases outside gene matches: 7. Germline V gene lookup returns CDR1 SGHTA and CDR2 FQGNSA. This CDR3 region has 16 residues. The CDR3 loop reads CASSSKAGQGNQPQHF. As DNA, the CDR3 is TGTGCCAGCAGCTCTAAAGCGGGACAGGGCAATCAGCCCCAGCATTTT.

The V call is TRBV7-7, the J call TRBJ2-5; D is uncertain. The CDR3 is 13 residues long. Trimming stripped 3 bases from V and 1 base from J, with 6 bases between. Germline V lookup: CDR1 SSHAT, CDR2 FNYEAQ (reference sequence). The CDR3: CASSFNSQETQYF. CDR3 sequence (DNA): TGTGCCAGCAGCTTCAACAGCCAAGAGACCCAGTACTTC.

This clone was observed a single time. The rearrangement joins TRBV29-1 to TRBJ1-2; tentatively, D is TRBD1 (5 bases). This CDR3 spans 12 amino acids. The germline CDR1 and CDR2 sequences are SQVTM and ANQGSEA. The CDR3 DNA reads as TGCAGTACTACGGGGGCTAACTATGGCTACACCTTC. This codes for CSTTGANYGYTF.

The J gene is TRBJ2-1, the V gene TRBV25-1, with D maybe TRBD2 (5 bases). The CDR3 contains 14 residues. Trimming removed 0 bases from V and 7 bases from J, with 10 bases in between. Germline CDR1 MGHDK, CDR2 SYGVNS. The CDR3 DNA reads TGTGCCAGCAGTGAATATCGAGGAGGTAATGAGCAGTTCTTC. Translating gives CASSEYRGGNEQFF. Looking up the rest from reference TRBV25-1 and TRBJ2-1 gives the full variable domain: EADIYQTPRYLVIGTGKKITLECSQTMGHDKMYWYQQDPGMELHLIHYSYGVNSTEKGDLSSESTVSRIRTEHFPLTLESARPSHTSQYLCASSEYRGGNEQFFGPGTRLTVL.

The chain links TRBV18 to TRBJ1-3; the D gene is possibly TRBD1 (5 bases). Between the trimmed V and J ends, which lost 2 bases and 0 bases, there was a span of 20 bases. The CDR3 is made up of 19 amino acids. Germline CDR1 is KGHSH and CDR2 is LQKENI. The DNA for the CDR3 is TGTGCCAGCTCACCAGGGGCAGGAGTACTGCGCAACTCTGGAAACACCATATATTTT. Encoded protein: CASSPGAGVLRNSGNTIYF.

This chain connects TRBV2 to TRBJ2-5; TRBD1 matches 7 bases. Unmatched junction bases numbered 3, after V lost 2 bases and J lost 0 bases. This CDR3 is 15 amino acids long. The germline gives CDR1 SNHLY, CDR2 FYNNEI. This CDR3 reads CASSEQGQNQETQYF. The CDR3 DNA reads TGTGCCAGCAGTGAACAGGGACAGAACCAAGAGACCCAGTACTTC.

This sequence joins TRBV6-5 and TRBJ1-1; TRBD1 aligns across 8 bases. The V gene end was trimmed by 4 bases and the J gene end by 7 bases; junction bases not matched to a gene: 8. CDR1 is MNHEY, CDR2 SVGAGI, per germline. The CDR3 is made up of 14 amino acids. The CDR3 loop is CASSSQGVPYEAFF. Written as DNA, the CDR3 is TGTGCCAGCAGTTCACAGGGGGTACCCTATGAAGCTTTCTTT.